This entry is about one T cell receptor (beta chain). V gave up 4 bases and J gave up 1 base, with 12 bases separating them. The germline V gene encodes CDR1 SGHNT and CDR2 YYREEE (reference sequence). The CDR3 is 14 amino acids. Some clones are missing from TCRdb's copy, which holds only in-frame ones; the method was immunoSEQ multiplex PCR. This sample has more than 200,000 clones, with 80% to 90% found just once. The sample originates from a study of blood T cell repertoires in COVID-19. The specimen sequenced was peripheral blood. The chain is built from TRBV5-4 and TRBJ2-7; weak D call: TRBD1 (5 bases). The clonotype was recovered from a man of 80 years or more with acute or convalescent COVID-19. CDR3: CASSNKGLSYEQYF. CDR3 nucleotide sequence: TGTGCCAGCAGCAACAAGGGGCTATCCTACGAGCAGTACTTC.